Listed below are T cell receptor beta chains from one sample, sequenced in a study of shared clonotypes between healthy human individuals. Measured with immunoSEQ multiplex PCR; TCRdb has only the in-frame clones, and not every one. The top ten clones hold about 1.1% of a sample with millions of clones, roughly 94% of them seen once. Source material: naive CD8+ T cells sorted from blood. Every receptor here comes from a man aged 18 to 29 in good health. The CDR3 runs from the conserved cysteine through the conserved F or W. The order of the fields is clone size, V gene, J gene, D gene, CDR3 length, CDR3 DNA, CDR3 protein. A D gene is named only where the DNA matches it firmly. Clone sizes are given selectively: once, few, many, or a class where the clone is expanded.

>once|TRBV29-1|TRBJ1-5|.|14
TGCAGCGTCGGCGGAGTAAGCAGCAATCAGCCCCAGCATTTT
CSVGGVSSNQPQHF
>.|TRBV7-9|TRBJ2-2|.|13
TGTGCCAGCAGCTTCCTACCCACCGGGGAGCTGTTTTTT
CASSFLPTGELFF
>.|TRBV1|TRBJ2-3|.|13
TGCACCAGCAGCCAAGATCGGGGGGGGGCCCGGTATTTT
CTSSQDRGGARYF
>.|TRBV11-2|TRBJ2-7|.|12
TGTGCCAGCAGCTCCTTGTCCTACGAGCAGTACTTC
CASSSLSYEQYF
>.|TRBV7-9|TRBJ2-5|.|17
TGTGCCAGCAGCTTAGGGTATGGGGGCGCCGGACAAGAGACCCAGTACTTC
CASSLGYGGAGQETQYF
>.|TRBV4-3|TRBJ2-1|.|16
TGCGCCAGCAGCCAAGATCCAGCGAGCTCCTACAATGAGCAGTTCTTC
CASSQDPASSYNEQFF
>once|TRBV4-3|TRBJ2-1|TRBD2|15
TGCGCCAGCAGCCCCCCCGCGGGAGGGCCAAATGAGCAGTTCTTC
CASSPPAGGPNEQFF
>.|TRBV13|TRBJ2-5|.|13
TGTGCCAGCAGCTTAGGAGATTCTGTAGCCCAGTACTTC
CASSLGDSVAQYF
>once|TRBV13|TRBJ2-2|.|15
TGTGCCAGCAGCTTAACGGGACATTTCACCGGGGAGCTGTTTTTT
CASSLTGHFTGELFF
>.|TRBV4-1|TRBJ2-1|TRBD2|13
TGCGCCAGCAGCCGGGAGGGATACAATGAGCAGTTCTTC
CASSREGYNEQFF
>.|TRBV7-9|TRBJ2-7|.|15
TGTGCCAGCAGCTTAGTAATTGACGGGACCTACGAGCAGTACTTC
CASSLVIDGTYEQYF
>.|TRBV19|TRBJ2-1|TRBD1|15
TGTGCCAGTAGTCCGGACAGGGAAGGCCACAATGAGCAGTTCTTC
CASSPDREGHNEQFF
>.|TRBV30|TRBJ1-1|TRBD1|11
TGTGCCTGGAAGACAGGGACTGAAGCTTTCTTT
CAWKTGTEAFF
>.|TRBV28|TRBJ2-3|TRBD2|17
TGTGCCAGCAGTTTTCCCGGACTAGCGGGGGGGACAGATACGCAGTATTTT
CASSFPGLAGGTDTQYF
>.|TRBV6-5|TRBJ2-5|TRBD2|15
TGTGCCAGCAGTTACCTGGGACTAGCGGGAGAGACCCAGTACTTC
CASSYLGLAGETQYF
>.|TRBV30|TRBJ1-1|.|12
TGTGCCTGGAGCCTTGACCCCGCTGAAGCTTTCTTT
CAWSLDPAEAFF
>.|TRBV9|TRBJ2-5|.|14
TGTGCCAGCAGCGTAGAGGCAGCGCAAGAGACCCAGTACTTC
CASSVEAAQETQYF
>.|TRBV30|TRBJ2-7|.|15
TGTGCCTGGACCGAATCACGGCAGGGAGTCTACGAGCAGTACTTC
CAWTESRQGVYEQYF
>once|TRBV11-2|TRBJ2-7|.|14
TGTGCCAGCAGCTCGACGGGTATCTCCTACGAGCAGTACTTC
CASSSTGISYEQYF
>.|TRBV7-9|TRBJ1-5|.|15
TGTGCCAGCAGCTTAGCGGGCCCCGCGAATCAGCCCCAGCATTTT
CASSLAGPANQPQHF
>.|TRBV7-8|TRBJ1-4|TRBD1|17
TGTGCCAGCAGCACTCCGGGACAGGGGGCAACTAATGAAAAACTGTTTTTT
CASSTPGQGATNEKLFF
>.|TRBV6-1|TRBJ2-7|.|13
TGTGCCAGCTCCGCGCCCTGGGAATACGAGCAGTACTTC
CASSAPWEYEQYF
>.|TRBV13|TRBJ2-7|.|15
TGTGCCAGCAGCTTAGAGGGCGGGCTCAGGTACGAGCAGTACTTC
CASSLEGGLRYEQYF
>.|TRBV7-9|TRBJ2-2|TRBD2|17
TGTGCCAGCAGCTATGGGACTAGCGGGCTGAACACCGGGGAGCTGTTTTTT
CASSYGTSGLNTGELFF
>.|TRBV9|TRBJ1-2|TRBD1|15
TGTGCCAGCAGGGGGGACAGGGCCGCTTTCTATGGCTACACCTTC
CASRGDRAAFYGYTF
>.|TRBV9|TRBJ2-5|TRBD2|15
TGTGCCAGCAGCGCCTTAGCGGGAGTAAGAGAGACCCAGTACTTC
CASSALAGVRETQYF
>.|TRBV7-9|TRBJ2-7|TRBD2|18
TGTGCCAGCAGCCCGGGACTAGCGGGAGGTAAAAGCTCCTACGAGCAGTACTTC
CASSPGLAGGKSSYEQYF
>.|TRBV6-1|TRBJ1-4|.|13
TGTGCCAGCCGACAGAAAAAGTCCGAAAAACTGTTTTTT
CASRQKKSEKLFF
>.|TRBV30|TRBJ2-5|TRBD2|15
TGTGCCTGGGAGGGACTAGCGGAGTCACAAGAGACCCAGTACTTC
CAWEGLAESQETQYF
>.|TRBV13|TRBJ2-7|.|12
TGTGCCAGCAGACTAGCCTATGGCGAGCAGTACTTC
CASRLAYGEQYF
>once|TRBV10-3|TRBJ2-1|.|15
TGTGCCATCAGTGTACTGGAGAACTCCTACAATGAGCAGTTCTTC
CAISVLENSYNEQFF
>.|TRBV7-8|TRBJ2-1|TRBD1|15
TGTGCCAGCAGTCCTCGACAGGGCACGTACAATGAGCAGTTCTTC
CASSPRQGTYNEQFF
>.|TRBV6-1|TRBJ2-7|.|19
TGTGCCAGCAGTGAAGCGGGGGTGACAAGGACTGCCAGCTCCTACGAGCAGTACTTC
CASSEAGVTRTASSYEQYF
>.|TRBV14|TRBJ2-1|TRBD1|13
TGTGCCAGCAGCCAGGGACAGTACAATGAGCAGTTCTTC
CASSQGQYNEQFF
>.|TRBV4-2|TRBJ2-7|TRBD2|17
TGTGCCAGCAGCCCAACCTATGGGACTAGCGGACTTTACGAGCAGTACTTC
CASSPTYGTSGLYEQYF
>.|TRBV13|TRBJ2-5|.|17
TGTGCCAGCAGCTTTACCCTCGAGGAGGGGACTCAAGAGACCCAGTACTTC
CASSFTLEEGTQETQYF
>.|TRBV14|TRBJ2-7|.|15
TGTGCCAGCAGCCAAGGATGGGGGAGCGCCTACGAGCAGTACTTC
CASSQGWGSAYEQYF
>many|TRBV13|TRBJ2-1|.|14
TGTGCCAGCAGCTTTGAGGGGGTGTACAATGAGCAGTTCTTC
CASSFEGVYNEQFF
>.|TRBV7-6|TRBJ2-7|.|15
TGTGCCAGCAGCCCTCCTGGCGGGACGACTACCGAGCAGTACTTC
CASSPPGGTTTEQYF
>.|TRBV10-3|TRBJ1-2|.|16
TGTGCCATCAGTGATCCGGACAGCGCGAGTTCTTATGGCTACACCTTC
CAISDPDSASSYGYTF
>.|TRBV10-3|TRBJ1-2|TRBD1|15
TGTGCCATCAGTGAGCCGGGACAGGGGAACTATGGCTACACCTTC
CAISEPGQGNYGYTF
>.|TRBV9|TRBJ2-6|.|15
TGTGCCAGCAGCCAGGACCGGGCTGGGGCCAACGTCCTGACTTTC
CASSQDRAGANVLTF